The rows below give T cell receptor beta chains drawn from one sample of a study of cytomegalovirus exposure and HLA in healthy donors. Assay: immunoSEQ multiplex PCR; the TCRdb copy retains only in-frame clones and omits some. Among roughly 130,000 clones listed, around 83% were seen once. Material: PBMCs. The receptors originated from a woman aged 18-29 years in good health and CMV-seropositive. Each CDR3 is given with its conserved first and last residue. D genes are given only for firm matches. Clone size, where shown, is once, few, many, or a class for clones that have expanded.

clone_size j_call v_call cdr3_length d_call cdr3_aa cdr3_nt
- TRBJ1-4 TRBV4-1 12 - CASSQDLGKLFF TGCGCCAGCAGCCAAGATCTAGGAAAACTGTTTTTT
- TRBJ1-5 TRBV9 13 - CASSVEGDQPQHF TGTGCCAGCAGCGTAGAGGGGGATCAGCCCCAGCATTTT
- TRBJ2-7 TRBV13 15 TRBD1 CASSPTGTGVTEQYF TGTGCCAGCAGTCCAACCGGGACAGGGGTTACCGAGCAGTACTTC
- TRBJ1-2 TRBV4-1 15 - CASSQGDYAKLGYTF TGCGCCAGCAGCCAAGGCGACTACGCAAAACTTGGCTACACCTTC
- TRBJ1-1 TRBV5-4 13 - CASSLVMGSEAFF TGTGCCAGCAGCTTGGTGATGGGCTCTGAAGCTTTCTTT
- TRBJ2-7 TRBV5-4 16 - CASSLGGLRGAYEQYF TGTGCCAGCAGCTTGGGGGGCCTCCGGGGGGCTTACGAGCAGTACTTC
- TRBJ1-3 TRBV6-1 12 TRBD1 CASSEVETGGYF TGTGCCAGCAGTGAAGTCGAGACAGGGGGATATTTT
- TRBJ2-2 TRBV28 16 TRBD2 CASRSGTSGGPGELFF TGTGCCAGCAGATCCGGGACTAGCGGGGGGCCCGGGGAGCTGTTTTTT
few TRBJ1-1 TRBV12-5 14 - CASGSGTLNTEAFF TGTGCTAGTGGTTCCGGGACTCTGAACACTGAAGCTTTCTTT
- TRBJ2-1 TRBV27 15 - CASSLAGTSYNEQFF TGTGCCAGCAGTTTAGCAGGGACATCCTACAATGAGCAGTTCTTC
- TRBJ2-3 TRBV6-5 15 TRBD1 CASKRQGQSSGTQYF TGTGCCAGCAAGAGACAGGGGCAATCCTCCGGGACGCAGTATTTT
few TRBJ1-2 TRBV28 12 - CASSLGGYGYTF TGTGCCAGCAGTTTAGGAGGGTATGGCTACACCTTC
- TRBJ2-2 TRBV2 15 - CASSRNFRGAGELFF TGTGCCAGCAGCCGGAATTTCAGGGGCGCCGGGGAGCTGTTTTTT
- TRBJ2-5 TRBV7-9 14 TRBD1 CAIPGQGMGETQYF TGTGCCATCCCGGGACAGGGCATGGGGGAGACCCAGTACTTC
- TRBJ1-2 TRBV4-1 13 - CASSLKGGSGYTF TGCGCCAGCAGCCTGAAGGGGGGGTCGGGCTACACCTTC
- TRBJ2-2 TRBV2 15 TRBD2 CASSPTSGSTGELFF TGTGCCAGCAGTCCGACTAGCGGGAGCACCGGGGAGCTGTTTTTT
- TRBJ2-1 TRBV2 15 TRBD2 CASSETSGGNNEQFF TGTGCCAGCAGTGAGACTAGCGGGGGGAACAATGAGCAGTTCTTC
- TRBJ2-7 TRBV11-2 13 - CASRQGNSYEQYF TGTGCCAGCAGACAGGGAAACTCCTACGAGCAGTACTTC
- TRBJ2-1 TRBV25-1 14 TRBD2 CASSEGGAYNEQFF TGTGCCAGCAGTGAGGGGGGGGCCTACAATGAGCAGTTCTTC
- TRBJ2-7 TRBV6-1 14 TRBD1 CASSLGQGVHEQYF TGTGCCAGCAGCCTAGGACAGGGGGTCCACGAGCAGTACTTC
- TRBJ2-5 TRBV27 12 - CASGGWQETQYF TGTGCCAGCGGGGGGTGGCAAGAGACCCAGTACTTC
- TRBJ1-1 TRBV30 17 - CAWSVGPMVRGGTEAFF TGTGCCTGGAGTGTGGGGCCCATGGTAAGGGGTGGGACTGAAGCTTTCTTT
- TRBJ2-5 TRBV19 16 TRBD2 CASSTLGWTSRETQYF TGTGCCAGTAGTACCCTGGGGTGGACTAGTCGAGAGACCCAGTACTTC
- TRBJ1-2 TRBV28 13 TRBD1 CASTGTGVKGYTF TGTGCCAGCACCGGGACAGGGGTAAAGGGCTACACCTTC
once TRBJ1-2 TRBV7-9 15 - CSSSPQGNPNYGYTF TGTTCCAGCAGCCCGCAGGGGAATCCGAACTATGGCTACACCTTC
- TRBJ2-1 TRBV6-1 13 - CASSEIGDYEQFF TGTGCCAGCAGTGAAATCGGGGACTATGAGCAGTTCTTC
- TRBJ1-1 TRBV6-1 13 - CASDPGGNTEAFF TGTGCCAGCGATCCGGGGGGAAACACTGAAGCTTTCTTT
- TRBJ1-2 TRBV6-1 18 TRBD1 CASSDLYASGTVNYGYTF TGTGCCAGCAGTGACCTCTATGCCTCCGGGACAGTTAACTATGGCTACACCTTC
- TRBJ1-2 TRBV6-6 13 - CASSPDGDYGYTF TGTGCCAGCAGTCCCGACGGGGACTATGGCTACACCTTC
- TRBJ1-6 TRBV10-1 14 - CASICIPRNSPLHF TGCGCCAGCATTTGTATCCCTCGGAATTCACCCCTCCACTTT
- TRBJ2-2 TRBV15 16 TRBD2 CATSRGLAGYTGELFF TGTGCCACCAGCAGAGGGCTAGCGGGGTACACCGGGGAGCTGTTTTTT
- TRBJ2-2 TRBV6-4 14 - CASSEQGWTGELFF TGTGCCAGCAGTGAACAGGGATGGACCGGGGAGCTGTTTTTT
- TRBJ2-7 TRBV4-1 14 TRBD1 CASSHPGQAYEQYF TGCGCCAGCAGCCATCCGGGACAGGCCTACGAGCAGTACTTC
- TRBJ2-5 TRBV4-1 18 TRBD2 CASSQESLAGGGGETQYF TGCGCCAGCAGCCAAGAAAGTCTAGCGGGGGGCGGGGGAGAGACCCAGTACTTC
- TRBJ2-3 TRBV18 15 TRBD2 CASSPSGGPRDTQYF TGTGCCAGCTCACCATCGGGGGGGCCCCGAGATACGCAGTATTTT
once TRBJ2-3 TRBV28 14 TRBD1 CASSLPQGADTQYF TGTGCCAGCAGTTTACCCCAGGGGGCGGATACGCAGTATTTT
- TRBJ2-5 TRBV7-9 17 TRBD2 CASSLLEAGGYQETQYF TGTGCCAGCAGCTTATTAGAGGCGGGGGGCTACCAAGAGACCCAGTACTTC
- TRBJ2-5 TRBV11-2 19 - CASSWGDGRPGMGQETQYF TGTGCCAGCAGCTGGGGGGACGGAAGACCCGGCATGGGGCAAGAGACCCAGTACTTC
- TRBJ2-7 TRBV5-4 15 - CASSLEGGPAGEQYF TGTGCCAGCAGCTTGGAGGGGGGGCCCGCGGGGGAGCAGTACTTC
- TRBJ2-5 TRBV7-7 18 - CASSLARELAPGRETQYF TGTGCCAGCAGCTTAGCAAGGGAACTAGCCCCAGGGCGAGAGACCCAGTACTTC
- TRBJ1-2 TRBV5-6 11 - CASSGGYGYTF TGTGCCAGCAGCGGCGGCTATGGCTACACCTTC
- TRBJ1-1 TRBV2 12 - CATLGGGTEAFF TGTGCCACCTTGGGCGGAGGCACTGAAGCTTTCTTT
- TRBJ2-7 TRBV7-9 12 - CASTLEGYEQYF TGTGCCAGCACCCTGGAGGGCTACGAGCAGTACTTC
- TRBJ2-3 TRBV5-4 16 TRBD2 CASSPGLAGGTDTQYF TGTGCCAGCAGCCCGGGGCTAGCGGGGGGGACAGATACGCAGTATTTT
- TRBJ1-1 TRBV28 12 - CASSYGNTEAFF TGTGCCAGCAGTTACGGGAACACTGAAGCTTTCTTT
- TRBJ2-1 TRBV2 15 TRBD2 CASNGLAGGRGEQFF TGTGCCAGCAATGGACTAGCGGGGGGAAGGGGTGAGCAGTTCTTC
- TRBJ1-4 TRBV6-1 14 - CASSEAFWGGELFF TGTGCCAGCAGTGAAGCGTTTTGGGGCGGGGAACTGTTTTTT
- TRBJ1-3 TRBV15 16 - CATSRGPGGSGNTIYF TGTGCCACCAGCAGAGGCCCCGGGGGCTCTGGAAACACCATATATTTT
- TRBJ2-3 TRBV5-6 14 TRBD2 CASSFTSGIDTQYF TGTGCCAGCAGCTTTACTAGCGGGATAGATACGCAGTATTTT
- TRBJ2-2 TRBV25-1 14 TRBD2 CASMERGGAGELFF TGTGCCAGTATGGAGCGGGGGGGCGCCGGGGAGCTGTTTTTT
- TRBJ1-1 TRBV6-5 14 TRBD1 CASTFRGMNTEAFF TGTGCCAGCACCTTCAGGGGGATGAACACTGAAGCTTTCTTT
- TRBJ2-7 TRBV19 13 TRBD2 CASSMERGGEQYF TGTGCCAGTAGTATGGAGCGGGGGGGCGAGCAGTACTTC
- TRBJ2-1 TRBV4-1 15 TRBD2 CASTKTAGPDNEQFF TGCGCCAGCACAAAAACAGCGGGACCCGACAATGAGCAGTTCTTC
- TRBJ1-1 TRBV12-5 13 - CASLYYMNTEAFF TGTGCTAGTCTTTACTACATGAACACTGAAGCTTTCTTT
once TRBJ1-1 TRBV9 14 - CASSVEIGDTEAFF TGTGCCAGCAGCGTAGAAATTGGAGACACTGAAGCTTTCTTT